Shown below are 15 T cell receptor beta chains from a single sample sequenced in a study of OX40 agonist ivuxolimab in advanced cancers. The protocol used for the library was the immunoSEQ multiplex PCR assay. In TCRdb, the immuneACCESS table is reduced to in-frame sequences with V and J assigned. These tables do not hold every clone; where another copy was compared, an unresolved V gene accounts for under half, and the others remain unexplained. The sample data list tens of thousands of clones, and 90% to 95% of these were observed just once. Roughly 0.5% of the sample goes to the ten largest clones. Source: CD4+ or CD8+ T cells sorted from blood, taken in a trial of the OX40 agonist ivuxolimab. The origin of the receptors is an adult with an advanced solid tumor such as melanoma, head and neck, liver or kidney cancer.

The chain recombines TRBV11-2 with TRBJ1-1; unclear D gene. CDR1 SGHAT and CDR2 FQNNGV come from the germline V gene. The CDR3 covers 14 residues. The germline V and J ends were trimmed by 5 bases and 4 bases, with 14 bases remaining between them. The CDR3 loop reads CASSAAGGGTEAFF. For the CDR3, the DNA is TGTGCCAGCAGCGCAGCGGGAGGAGGCACTGAAGCTTTCTTT.

V is TRBV10-3 and J is TRBJ2-7, with a possible D match to TRBD1 (5 bases). The V gene's germline CDR1 is ENHRY and CDR2 SYGVKD. The CDR3 covers 12 residues. V was trimmed by 10 bases and J by 3 bases, leaving 13 bases between them. Here the CDR3 reads CATSRVNYEQYF. In DNA, the CDR3 is TGTGCCACGAGCAGGGTTAACTACGAGCAGTACTTC.

The J gene is TRBJ2-1, the V gene TRBV6-1; maybe TRBD1 (6 bases). The V gene's germline CDR1 is MNHNS and CDR2 SASEGT. The CDR3 sequence is 14 residues long. With 6 bases removed from V and 4 bases from J, the gap between germline ends came to 13 bases. For the CDR3, the DNA is TGTGCCAGCAGGGGAAAACAGGGTTACAATGAGCAGTTCTTC. It specifies CASRGKQGYNEQFF.

This rearrangement joins TRBV11-3 to TRBJ2-7, with D unclear. The CDR3 consists of 14 residues. V was shortened by 2 bases and J by 0 bases, with 8 bases between the two germline ends. Germline loops: CDR1 SGHNT, CDR2 YENEEA. Here the CDR3 reads CASSLTPSSYEQYF. CDR3 nucleotides: TGTGCCAGCAGCTTAACACCGAGCTCCTACGAGCAGTACTTC.

CDR3 sequence (DNA): TGTGCCAGCAGCCCCAGGTTGGGGCGCACTGAAGCTTTCTTT. It specifies CASSPRLGRTEAFF. The chain combines TRBV7-2 with TRBJ1-1, with D possibly TRBD1 on 5 matching bases. Trimming removed 5 bases at V and 4 bases at J, with 14 bases between. The CDR3 has 14 residues. Germline V gene sequence: CDR1 SGHTA, CDR2 FQGNSA. Based on the CDR3 plus reference TRBV7-2 and TRBJ1-1, the full variable domain is GAGVSQSPSNKVTEKGKDVELRCDPISGHTALYWYRQSLGQGLEFLIYFQGNSAPDKSGLPSDRFSAERTGGSVSTLTIQRTQQEDSAVYLCASSPRLGRTEAFFGQGTRLTVV.

This clone was seen more than once but under ten times. The J gene is TRBJ1-3, the V gene TRBV6-5; 7 bases line up with TRBD1. CDR1 is MNHEY and CDR2 is SVGAGI in the germline V gene. The J segment lost 1 base and the V segment lost 2 bases, leaving 2 bases of the junction unmatched. CDR3 length: 15 residues. This CDR3 is CASSYEQGSGNTIYF. The CDR3 coding sequence is TGTGCCAGCAGTTACGAACAGGGGTCTGGAAACACCATATATTTT.

The chain uses TRBV30 and TRBJ1-5; D gene uncertain. Germline assignment: CDR1 GTSNPN and CDR2 SVGIG (reference sequence). The CDR3 covers 13 residues. The V end was cut by 5 bases, the J end by 6 bases, with 14 bases between. The CDR3 bases are TGTGCCTGGGCTCGGGGTGAGAGTCAGCCCCAGCATTTT. Translated: CAWARGESQPQHF.

In regard to this clone: This specimen includes other DNA sequences encoding the same CDR3. J is TRBJ2-5 and V is TRBV5-4; TRBD2 matches 9 bases. CDR1 SGHNT and CDR2 YYREEE come from the germline V gene (reference sequence). With 4 bases clipped from V and 2 bases from J, the junction kept 3 bases outside the gene matches. The CDR3 sequence is 14 residues long. CDR3 nucleotides: TGTGCCAGCAGCCTAGCGGGGTCGCAAGAGACCCAGTACTTC. This gives the protein CASSLAGSQETQYF.

The J gene is TRBJ1-4, the V gene TRBV6-1; D gene uncertain. From germline, CDR1 is MNHNS and CDR2 SASEGT. The CDR3 extends over 14 amino acids. The V and J ends lost 0 bases and 5 bases respectively, with 7 bases between them. The CDR3 nucleotides are TGTGCCAGCAGTGAAGCGGTAGTCAATGAAAAACTGTTTTTT. It yields the protein CASSEAVVNEKLFF.

J is TRBJ2-7 and V is TRBV11-3; no reliable D call. Trimming left V 3 bases short and J 4 bases short, with 10 bases between. Per the germline V gene, CDR1 is SGHNT and CDR2 is YENEEA. The CDR3 runs to 13 residues. For the CDR3, the DNA is TGTGCCAGCAGCTTCGTGCCCCAGTACGAGCAGTACTTC. It codes for CASSFVPQYEQYF.

V usage is TRBV7-9 and J usage is TRBJ2-1, with a tentative D call TRBD1 (6 bases). Germline CDR1 reads SEHNR; CDR2 reads FQNEAQ (reference sequence). The CDR3 sequence is 15 residues long. Deletions cut 5 bases from V and 0 bases from J, with 11 bases between. CDR3 sequence (DNA): TGTGCCAGCAGCCTACAGGGTAGCTCCTACAATGAGCAGTTCTTC. Protein sequence: CASSLQGSSYNEQFF.

The V gene is TRBV11-2, the J gene TRBJ2-1; perhaps TRBD2 as D (6 bases). The length of the CDR3 is 16 residues. Trimming took off 5 bases at V and 3 bases at J, with 17 bases between the two ends. Per germline, CDR1 SGHAT and CDR2 FQNNGV. CDR3 in amino acids: CASSGGLSLDYNEQFF. DNA of the CDR3: TGTGCCAGCAGCGGGGGACTTTCCTTAGACTACAATGAGCAGTTCTTC.

J is TRBJ2-3 and V is TRBV5-1; no definite D call. The V gene's germline CDR1 is SGHRS and CDR2 YFSETQ. Trimming took 1 base from V and 0 from J, leaving 6 bases between them. This CDR3 contains 14 residues. CDR3 DNA: TGCGCCAGCAGCTTGCGTCAAAGCACAGATACGCAGTATTTT. It is translated as CASSLRQSTDTQYF.

The chain combines TRBV7-3 with TRBJ2-1; D perhaps matches TRBD1 (6 bases). Germline CDR1 and CDR2: SGHTA and FQGTGA. This CDR3 is built from 13 residues. V dropped 2 bases and J dropped 12 bases, with 14 bases sitting between them. The DNA for the CDR3 is TGTGCCAGCAGCTTACTGGAACAGGGTAGGCAGTTCTTC. Translated, it gives CASSLLEQGRQFF.

This clone was counted once. This chain uses TRBV6-1 with TRBJ1-5; tentatively, D is TRBD1 (6 bases). With 5 bases removed from V and 4 bases from J, the gap between germline ends came to 9 bases. CDR1 and CDR2 from the germline V gene are MNHNS and SASEGT. The CDR3 has 13 amino acids. The CDR3 bases are TGTGCCAGCAGTTGGGGGCGAAATCAGCCCCAGCATTTT. Translation gives CASSWGRNQPQHF.